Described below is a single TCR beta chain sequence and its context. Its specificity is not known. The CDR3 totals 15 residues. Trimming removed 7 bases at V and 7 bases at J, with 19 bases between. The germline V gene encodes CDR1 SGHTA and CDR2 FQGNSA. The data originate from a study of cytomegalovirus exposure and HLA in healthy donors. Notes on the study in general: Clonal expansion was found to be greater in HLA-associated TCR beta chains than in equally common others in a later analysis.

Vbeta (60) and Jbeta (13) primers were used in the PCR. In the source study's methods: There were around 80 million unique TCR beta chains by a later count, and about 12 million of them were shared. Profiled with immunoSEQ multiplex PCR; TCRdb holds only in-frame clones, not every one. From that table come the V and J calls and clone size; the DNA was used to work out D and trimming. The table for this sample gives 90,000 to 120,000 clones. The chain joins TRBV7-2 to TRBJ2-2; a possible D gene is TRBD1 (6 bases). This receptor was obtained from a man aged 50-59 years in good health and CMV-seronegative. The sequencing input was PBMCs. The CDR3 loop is CASNLGGFGGGELFF. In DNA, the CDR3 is TGTGCCAGCAACCTAGGGGGATTTGGAGGCGGGGAGCTGTTTTTT.